This T cell receptor beta chain derives from a study of monozygotic twins with inflammatory bowel disease. Study results and limitations: Inverse Simpson values showed less TCRbeta diversity in IBD patients than in their healthy co-twins.

Germline CDR1 KGHSH, CDR2 LQKENI. The CDR3 has 16 residues. Whole blood supplied total RNA, and T cells were not sorted. With regard to this clonotype: The antigen remains undetermined.

After re-calling the 5' RACE reads, TCRdb lists one entry per CDR3 protein, DNA absent. This repertoire includes 350,000 to 550,000 distinct CDR3 sequences. Input material: blood. The rearrangement uses TRBV18 and TRBJ2-7; TCRdb's D call, TRBD1, is unchecked because there is no DNA. The receptor was derived from a human donor with ulcerative colitis or Crohn's disease, or a healthy co-twin of an affected twin (not recorded which). The CDR3 region is CASSRGQGELSYEQYF.